The 3 T cell receptor beta chains given below trace back to one sample, sequenced in a study of T cell changes during pregnancy in multiple sclerosis. Data came from immunoSEQ multiplex PCR; TCRdb stores just in-frame clones and leaves some out. The sample lists about 93,000 clones, around 92% seen once, with approximately 2% in the top ten. The sample here was peripheral blood, taken after pregnancy. The receptors here all came from a female donor with multiple sclerosis, enrolled in a pregnancy study.

On this clone itself: An end of the junction differs from the germline gene, which may be a read error. The V call is TRBV9, the J call TRBJ2-7; D is possibly TRBD1 (5 bases). CDR1 SGDLS and CDR2 YYNGEE come from the germline V gene. The CDR3 spans 11 residues. Here the CDR3 reads CASSVLGPRDF. CDR3 nucleotides: TGTGCCAGCAGCGTACTGGGGCCTCGTGACTTC.

This clone was detected once. The CDR3 region has the DNA TGTGCCAGCTCACCCCGGCAGGGGGAGACCCAGTACTTC. This codes for CASSPRQGETQYF. The V call is TRBV18, the J call TRBJ2-5; D perhaps matches TRBD1 (6 bases). The CDR3 sequence is 13 residues long. CDR1 is KGHSH, CDR2 LQKENI, per germline. V was pared by 3 bases and J by 5 bases, with 10 bases between.

V gene TRBV18 combines with J gene TRBJ2-5; the D gene is possibly TRBD1 (6 bases). V gave up 3 bases and J gave up 5 bases, with 16 bases separating them. The CDR3 totals 15 residues. CDR1 KGHSH and CDR2 LQKENI come from the germline V gene. CDR3 amino acids: CASSPWTEKGETQYF. DNA for the CDR3: TGTGCCAGCTCACCCTGGACAGAGAAAGGGGAGACCCAGTACTTC.